A selection of T cell receptor beta chains follows, all from one sample in a study of T cells in tuberculosis. The protocol was immunoSEQ multiplex PCR, while the TCRdb copy is restricted to in-frame clones and leaves out a portion. The sample contains under 45,000 clones, over 90% of which appear only once. Sequencing was carried out using PBMCs. Receptors originate from a donor between 10 and 35 years old with latent tuberculosis or without tuberculosis infection. Each CDR3 is given with its conserved first and last residue. The D gene is left open where the match is weak. Only part of the rows carry a size: once, few, many, or a class if the clone is expanded.

V gene,D gene,J gene,clone size,CDR3 protein,CDR3 DNA
TRBV11-2,NA,TRBJ1-1,NA,CASSLVAVNTEAFF,TGTGCCAGCAGCTTAGTCGCAGTGAACACTGAAGCTTTCTTT
TRBV4-1,NA,TRBJ1-3,NA,CASSQDGLSGNTIYF,TGCGCCAGCAGCCAAGATGGACTTTCTGGAAACACCATATATTTT
TRBV6-1,NA,TRBJ1-3,NA,CGGGGGPNSGNTIYF,TGTGGAGGGGGTGGTGGGCCCAACTCTGGAAACACCATATATTTT
TRBV18,NA,TRBJ2-2,NA,CASSPMAVVNTGELFF,TGTGCCAGCTCACCCATGGCGGTCGTTAACACCGGGGAGCTGTTTTTT
TRBV5-1,TRBD2,TRBJ2-7,NA,CASSSGLAGGLAYEQYF,TGCGCCAGCAGCTCCGGACTAGCGGGGGGGCTAGCCTACGAGCAGTACTTC
TRBV5-6,NA,TRBJ1-1,NA,CASSYDGRRTEAFF,TGTGCCAGCAGCTACGACGGAAGGAGGACTGAAGCTTTCTTT
TRBV11-3,NA,TRBJ2-2,NA,CASSFLNTGELFF,TGTGCCAGCAGCTTTCTGAACACCGGGGAGCTGTTTTTT
TRBV6-1,NA,TRBJ1-4,NA,CASSESGRVDEILFF,TGTGCCAGCAGTGAATCTGGCAGGGTGGATGAAATACTGTTTTTT
TRBV4-1,NA,TRBJ1-2,once,CASSQDRGRGSGGYTF,TGCGCCAGCAGCCAAGATCGAGGCAGGGGTTCCGGTGGCTACACCTTC
TRBV19,NA,TRBJ1-2,few,CASSPSGYGYTF,TGTGCCAGTAGTCCTAGCGGGTATGGCTACACCTTC
TRBV5-4,NA,TRBJ1-1,once,CASSYQTLLRTEAFF,TGTGCCAGCAGCTACCAGACCCTTTTGAGGACTGAAGCTTTCTTT
TRBV27,TRBD2,TRBJ2-1,NA,CASSLRGENNEQFF,TGTGCCAGCAGTTTACGGGGGGAGAACAATGAGCAGTTCTTC
TRBV9,TRBD1,TRBJ1-1,NA,CASSAGTGNTEAFF,TGTGCCAGCAGCGCCGGGACAGGGAACACTGAAGCTTTCTTT
TRBV10-3,TRBD1,TRBJ1-1,NA,CAISEETGDTEAFF,TGTGCCATCAGTGAGGAGACAGGGGACACTGAAGCTTTCTTT
TRBV7-3,TRBD2,TRBJ2-2,once,CASSVSASGGYYTGELFF,TGTGCCAGCAGCGTATCCGCTAGCGGGGGATATTACACCGGGGAGCTGTTTTTT
TRBV5-6,NA,TRBJ1-6,NA,CASSSDSKVSPLHF,TGTGCCAGCAGCAGTGACAGTAAAGTATCACCCCTCCACTTT
TRBV6-4,NA,TRBJ1-1,NA,CASSPNSNTEAFF,TGTGCCAGCAGTCCAAATTCGAACACTGAAGCTTTCTTT
TRBV20-1,NA,TRBJ2-1,once,CSAIYNEQFF,TGCAGTGCTATATACAATGAGCAGTTCTTC
TRBV30,NA,TRBJ1-3,NA,CAWSQQGFVSGNTIYF,TGTGCCTGGAGTCAACAGGGTTTCGTTTCTGGAAACACCATATATTTT
TRBV7-6,NA,TRBJ2-3,NA,CASSKGVFADTQYF,TGTGCCAGCAGCAAGGGGGTATTCGCAGATACGCAGTATTTT
TRBV6-5,NA,TRBJ1-5,NA,CASSPQRTSPQHF,TGTGCCAGCAGTCCCCAAAGGACTTCGCCCCAGCATTTT
TRBV5-1,NA,TRBJ2-7,NA,CASSFSTATYEQYF,TGCGCCAGCAGCTTTTCAACAGCAACCTACGAGCAGTACTTC
TRBV4-3,NA,TRBJ2-7,once,CASSQDGPEGLYEQYF,TGCGCCAGCAGCCAAGACGGACCGGAGGGCCTCTACGAGCAGTACTTC
TRBV11-3,NA,TRBJ2-7,NA,CASSLGGGEQYF,TGTGCCAGCAGCTTAGGTGGCGGGGAGCAGTACTTC
TRBV19,TRBD1,TRBJ1-4,NA,CASSMTRGLEKLFF,TGTGCCAGTAGTATGACCAGGGGGCTGGAAAAACTGTTTTTT
TRBV6-5,TRBD1,TRBJ1-2,NA,CASSYTGQGHVGYTF,TGTGCCAGCAGTTACACGGGACAGGGCCATGTCGGCTACACCTTC
TRBV30,NA,TRBJ2-3,NA,CAWSPLARDTQYF,TGTGCCTGGAGTCCCCTAGCGAGAGATACGCAGTATTTT